The source of this TCR beta chain is a study of blood T cell repertoires in COVID-19. Study background: The United States, Italy and Spain provided the acute and convalescent COVID-19 samples.

CDR3 size: 17 residues. Trimming left V 3 bases short and J 0 bases short, with 15 bases between. Germline-derived CDR1 and CDR2 are LNHDA and SQIVND (reference sequence). This clone was detected only a few times. Categorization into cohorts depended on clinical history that participants reported. Resolution of symptoms, clearance, or two negative PCRs was present in recovered Cohort 3 donors. Produced via immunoSEQ multiplex PCR; TCRdb's table is partial and in-frame only. The data contain 200,000 to 250,000 clones, roughly nine tenths of them singletons. The specimen sequenced was PBMCs or T cells enriched from blood (not recorded which). The clonotype was recovered from a woman aged 25 to 39 who had recovered from COVID-19. The chain links TRBV19 to TRBJ2-4; D perhaps matches TRBD2 (5 bases). The CDR3 DNA reads as TGTGCCAGTAGTATTCACAGCACGGGATTAGCCAAAAACATTCAGTACTTC. Translated: CASSIHSTGLAKNIQYF.